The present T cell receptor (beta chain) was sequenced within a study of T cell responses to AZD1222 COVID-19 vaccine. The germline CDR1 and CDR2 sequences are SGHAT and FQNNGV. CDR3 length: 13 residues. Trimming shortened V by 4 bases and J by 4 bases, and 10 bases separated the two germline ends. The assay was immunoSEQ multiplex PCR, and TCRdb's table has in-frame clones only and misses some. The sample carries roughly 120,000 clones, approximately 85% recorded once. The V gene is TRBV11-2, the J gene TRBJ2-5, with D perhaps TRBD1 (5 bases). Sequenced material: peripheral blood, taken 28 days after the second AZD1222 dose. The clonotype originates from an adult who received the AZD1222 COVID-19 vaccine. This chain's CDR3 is CASSSQGLETQYF. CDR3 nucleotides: TGTGCCAGCAGCTCGCAGGGTTTAGAGACCCAGTACTTC.